This T cell receptor (beta chain) was retrieved from a study of long-term antiretroviral therapy in people with HIV. The study, taken as a whole, reports: ART was followed by higher diversity that remained below transplant donor controls. The range of CDR3 lengths in HIV repertoires proved narrower than that found in controls.

Sequencing relied on immunoSEQ assay v3.0, run at survey level. Generated by immunoSEQ multiplex PCR, the TCRdb table keeps only in-frame clones and is missing some. The table has around 20,000 clones, approximately 82% seen once; the top ten hold roughly 5.9%. Every HIV-positive participant received treatment in the United States. Points on this clone: As yet, its antigen is unknown.

The CDR3 has 14 residues. Germline V CDR1 and CDR2: MNHNY, SVGAGI (reference sequence). The V and J ends lost 3 bases and 12 bases, in that order; junction bases with no gene match: 12. This TCR came from a woman aged 25 to 39 with HIV. The chain combines TRBV6-6 with TRBJ1-2, with 8 positions matching TRBD1. The sequencing here drew on unsorted PBMCs, taken 0.2 years after starting antiretroviral therapy. DNA for the CDR3: TGTGCCAGCAGTTATTCGGGACAGGTCACTATCCACACCTTC. Amino acid sequence: CASSYSGQVTIHTF.